This entry lists 8 T cell receptor beta chains sequenced from one sample in a study of blood T cell repertoires in COVID-19. Assay: immunoSEQ multiplex PCR; the TCRdb copy retains only in-frame clones and omits some. The data contain 200,000 to 250,000 clones, 86% of them seen just once; the ten biggest clones take up approximately 6%. Sequencing input: peripheral blood. Every receptor here comes from an elderly woman with COVID-19, enrolled during active disease.

The chain links TRBV9 to TRBJ2-5; TRBD2 matches 8 bases. The V segment lost 0 bases and the J segment 5 bases; nucleotides outside the gene matches: 6. The CDR3 runs to 15 residues. The germline CDR1 and CDR2 sequences are SGDLS and YYNGEE. The chain's CDR3 is CASSVAGGPRETQYF. The CDR3 DNA follows: TGTGCCAGCAGCGTAGCGGGGGGGCCGCGGGAGACCCAGTACTTC.

This chain uses TRBV2 with TRBJ1-3, with 7 bases matching TRBD1. The CDR3 covers 13 residues. Germline-derived CDR1 and CDR2 are SNHLY and FYNNEI. Germline trimming cut 6 bases from V and 4 bases from J; bases unmatched to any gene: 3. CDR3 amino acids: CASRRDSGNTIYF. CDR3 nucleotides: TGTGCCAGCAGGAGGGACAGCGGAAACACCATATATTTT.

The chain recombines TRBV28 with TRBJ1-5; 7 bases map to TRBD1. V lost 6 bases and J lost 0; bases outside the gene matches: 11. Per germline, CDR1 MDHEN and CDR2 SYDVKM. The CDR3 consists of 17 residues. The CDR3 nucleotides are TGTGCCAGCAGGGGACAGCTACTCCACCATAGCAATCAGCCCCAGCATTTT. Translated, it gives CASRGQLLHHSNQPQHF.

This clone was counted a single time. This rearrangement joins TRBV27 to TRBJ1-2; D is undetermined. Trimming shortened V by 0 bases and J by 8 bases, and 13 bases separated the two germline ends. The CDR3 covers 14 residues. The germline V gene encodes CDR1 MNHEY and CDR2 SMNVEV (reference sequence). The CDR3 nucleotides are TGTGCCAGCAGTTTATCGAGATTGCAAAGCGGCTACACCTTC. Protein: CASSLSRLQSGYTF.

The V and J genes are TRBV30 and TRBJ2-5; perhaps TRBD2 as D (7 bases). V was shortened by 4 bases and J by 5 bases, with 17 bases between the two germline ends. Per the germline V gene, CDR1 is GTSNPN and CDR2 is SVGIG (reference sequence). This CDR3 region has 14 residues. The CDR3 bases are TGTGCCTGGAACGGGGTGGGGGGGCGCGAGACCCAGTACTTC. As protein: CAWNGVGGRETQYF.

This chain uses TRBV18 with TRBJ2-7; 7 nucleotides match TRBD1. Germline assignment: CDR1 KGHSH and CDR2 LQKENI. This CDR3 has 14 residues. V was pared by 3 bases and J by 2 bases, with 4 bases of the junction left unmatched. The CDR3 reads CASSPKGTAYEQYV. As DNA, the CDR3 is TGTGCCAGCTCACCGAAAGGGACAGCCTACGAGCAGTACGTC.

Only one count was recorded for this clone. J is TRBJ1-1 and V is TRBV14; maybe TRBD1 (5 bases). This CDR3 is built from 14 residues. CDR1 and CDR2 from the germline V gene are SGHDN and FVKESK. Trimming took off 1 base at V and 4 bases at J, with 10 bases between the two ends. As DNA, the CDR3 is TGTGCCAGCAGCCAAGTGGGGGGAAGCACTGAAGCTTTCTTT. It encodes CASSQVGGSTEAFF.

This chain connects TRBV6-5 to TRBJ2-7; 10 bases match TRBD2. Germline lookup yields CDR1 MNHEY and CDR2 SVGAGI. V lost 6 bases and J lost 4; bases outside the gene matches: 6. The CDR3 loop spans 14 amino acids. CDR3 in amino acids: CASRSSGGLYEQYF. The CDR3 DNA follows: TGTGCCAGCAGGAGTAGCGGGGGGTTGTACGAGCAGTACTTC.